Here is one TCR beta chain with its context. This entry comes from a study of blood T cell repertoires in COVID-19. Study-wide background: Italy, Spain and the United States were the sources of the convalescent and acute COVID-19 samples. PBMCs, B-cell-depleted T cells, or T cells provided the cDNA or gDNA that made up the material.

Original methodology: Reference gene primer amplification in the assay estimated nucleated cell counts. Sequenced by immunoSEQ multiplex PCR; TCRdb stores in-frame clones only, minus some. V and J calls and clone size are given by that table; D and trimming were obtained from the DNA. This table has 250,000 or so clones, roughly nine tenths appearing once. CDR1 is LGHDT and CDR2 is YNNKEL in the germline V gene (reference sequence). The CDR3 is 16 amino acids. With 0 bases removed from V and 7 bases from J, the gap between germline ends came to 16 bases. The sequence came from a woman aged 40 to 55 who had recovered from COVID-19. Specimen: peripheral blood. The chain uses TRBV3-1 (or the pseudogene TRBV3-2) and TRBJ1-5, with no clear D. The chain's CDR3 is CASSQELEGTGQPQHF. CDR3 coding DNA: TGTGCCAGCAGCCAAGAATTAGAGGGTACCGGCCAGCCCCAGCATTTT.